The 22 T cell receptor beta chains presented below share a single source sample, sequenced in a study of T cells expressing NK-cell markers. From the 5' RACE reads, TCRdb lists one entry per CDR3 protein and no DNA. This sample contains approximately 380,000 distinct CDR3 sequences. Sequenced sample: blood T cells: a sorted CD56 or NKG2C T cell subset, CD4+ or CD8+ T cells, or bulk PBMC T cells (not recorded which). The receptor set was obtained from a man aged 18-69 years in good health.

The chain combines TRBV19 with TRBJ1-5; TCRdb reports TRBD1, a call that lacks DNA to check it against. The V gene's germline CDR1 is LNHDA and CDR2 SQIVND (reference sequence). The CDR3 sequence is 16 residues long. The CDR3 here is CASSDTGPYSNQPQHF.

V and J are TRBV20-1 and TRBJ1-3; with no DNA, the TCRdb D assignment of TRBD1 cannot be verified. The CDR3 totals 15 residues. Germline V gene data show CDR1 as DFQATT and CDR2 as SNEGSKA (reference sequence). The CDR3 sequence is CSAPSGRGIGNTIYF.

The chain links TRBV24-1 to TRBJ2-2; checking the TCRdb D call of TRBD2 is not possible without DNA. The CDR3 is 18 amino acids. Germline assignment: CDR1 KGHDR and CDR2 SFDVKD. CDR3 amino acids: CATSDPGLAGGTAGELFF.

V usage is TRBV11-1 and J usage is TRBJ1-5. CDR1 SGHAT and CDR2 FQDESV come from the germline V gene (reference sequence). The CDR3 spans 13 residues. CDR3 sequence reads: CASSLETGQPQHF.

The chain links TRBV6-1 to TRBJ2-7; checking the TCRdb D call of TRBD1 is not possible without DNA. Germline lookup yields CDR1 MNHNS and CDR2 SASEGT. The CDR3 has 13 residues. This CDR3 is CASSGWGDDEQYF.

The rearrangement links TRBV20-1 to TRBJ2-1; TCRdb lists TRBD1, though no DNA is available to test this call. This CDR3 has 15 residues. Germline V CDR1 and CDR2: DFQATT, SNEGSKA (reference sequence). CDR3: CSARADRVGANEQFF.

The CDR3 spells CASRQKPGLAGALAKNIQYF. The V call is TRBV6-4, the J call TRBJ2-4; TCRdb indicates TRBD2, and absent DNA this call remains unverified. The CDR3 loop spans 20 amino acids. Germline lookup yields CDR1 MRHNA and CDR2 SNTAGT.

The chain recombines TRBV7-3 with TRBJ2-6; TCRdb reports TRBD1, a call that lacks DNA to check it against. Germline V gene sequence: CDR1 SGHTA, CDR2 FQGTGA. The CDR3 extends over 15 amino acids. This chain's CDR3 is CASSRAGVGANVLTF.

The chain recombines TRBV12-3 or TRBV12-4 with TRBJ1-1; TCRdb calls TRBD1, which cannot be checked without DNA. The CDR3 spans 14 residues. The CDR3 spells CASSFRGVGTEAFF.

The chain couples TRBV5-1 to TRBJ2-3; the D call of TRBD1 rests on TCRdb alone, since no DNA is present to check it. CDR3 size: 15 residues. The germline gives CDR1 SGHRS, CDR2 YFSETQ. The CDR3 sequence: CASSGGQGDADTQYF. Looking up the rest from reference TRBV5-1 and TRBJ2-3 gives the full variable domain: KAGVTQTPRYLIKTRGQQVTLSCSPISGHRSVSWYQQTPGQGLQFLFEYFSETQRNKGNFPGRFSGRQFSNSRSEMNVSTLELGDSALYLCASSGGQGDADTQYFGPGTRLTVL.

V and J are TRBV7-3 and TRBJ2-1; TCRdb's assignment of TRBD2 cannot be checked, as there is no DNA. Germline V gene sequence: CDR1 SGHTA, CDR2 FQGTGA. The CDR3 consists of 16 residues. This CDR3 is CASSLDGRVRWNEQFF.

The V call is TRBV18, the J call TRBJ2-1; TCRdb gives TRBD2 as the D gene, but with no DNA this cannot be confirmed. This CDR3 spans 17 amino acids. Looked up from germline, CDR1 is KGHSH and CDR2 is LQKENI. CDR3 region: CASSFSRPIGAYNEQFF.

The chain links TRBV14 to TRBJ1-1; checking the TCRdb D call of TRBD1 is not possible without DNA. CDR3 size: 14 residues. Per germline, CDR1 SGHDN and CDR2 FVKESK. CDR3 amino acids: CASQNRGGNTEAFF.

The chain recombines TRBV7-3 with TRBJ2-1. The CDR3 has 15 residues. CDR1 and CDR2 from the germline V gene are SGHTA and FQGTGA. The CDR3: CASSTSAGTIGQQFF.

The chain uses TRBV20-1 and TRBJ1-1; TCRdb reports TRBD1, a call that lacks DNA to check it against. CDR1 is DFQATT and CDR2 is SNEGSKA in the germline V gene (reference sequence). The CDR3 contains 15 residues. CDR3 amino acids: CSARDFSQGSTEAFF.

V gene TRBV20-1 combines with J gene TRBJ2-1. Germline V gives CDR1 DFQATT, CDR2 SNEGSKA (reference sequence). CDR3 length: 11 residues. The CDR3: CSANKRTEQFF.

This chain links TRBV7-8 with TRBJ2-3. The CDR3 is 18 residues long. Per germline, CDR1 SGHVS and CDR2 FQNEAQ. The CDR3 protein is CASSFRTQSMGNADTQYF.

This chain links TRBV15 with TRBJ2-7; TCRdb selects TRBD1, and the lack of DNA leaves this call unchecked. In germline, CDR1 is LNHNV, CDR2 YYDKDF (reference sequence). The CDR3 has 13 amino acids. The CDR3: CATSRDTPAGQYF. The variable domain in full, completed from reference TRBV15 and TRBJ2-7, reads DAMVIQNPRYQVTQFGKPVTLSCSQTLNHNVMYWYQQKSSQAPKLLFHYYDKDFNNEADTPDNFQSRRPNTSFCFLDIRSPGLGDTAMYLCATSRDTPAGQYFGPGTRLTVT.

The chain uses TRBV11-1 and TRBJ1-1. Germline assignment: CDR1 SGHAT and CDR2 FQDESV (reference sequence). The CDR3 length is 13 residues. The CDR3 here is CASSLRGTTEAFF.

The chain links TRBV6-5 to TRBJ1-1. Germline values: CDR1 MNHEY, CDR2 SVGAGI. CDR3 length: 11 amino acids. CDR3 residues: CASSYSGVNFF.

The chain combines TRBV18 with TRBJ2-7; TCRdb picks TRBD2, but there is no DNA to check that call. CDR1 is KGHSH and CDR2 is LQKENI in the germline V gene. CDR3 length: 16 residues. This chain's CDR3 is CASSQSLAGAAYEQYF.

The V call is TRBV2, the J call TRBJ2-1. This CDR3 is built from 12 residues. Germline CDR1 is SNHLY and CDR2 is FYNNEI. The CDR3: CASSETYNEQFF.